Following are 29 T cell receptor beta chains from one sample sequenced in a study of T-cell memory formation after mild COVID-19. TCRdb ran MiXCR on the 5' RACE reads and lists one entry per CDR3 protein. Of 400,000 or so distinct CDR3 sequences listed, 15% to 25% are singletons. Specimen: PBMCs or a T cell subset sorted from them (not recorded which). The source is an adult woman who had mild COVID-19 (a few samples of this study predate the infection). Cell type and time point are not known.

The gene calls are TRBV7-2 and TRBJ2-3; 8 bases map to TRBD2. Germline values: CDR1 SGHTA, CDR2 FQGNSA. With V trimmed by 7 bases and J by 2 bases, 11 bases remained unmatched. The CDR3 runs to 16 residues. CDR3 bases: TGTGCCAGCATCCCTCTGGCTAGCGGGTTCACAGATACGCAGTATTTT. Amino acids: CASIPLASGFTDTQYF. Combining the CDR3 with reference TRBV7-2 and TRBJ2-3 gives the whole variable domain GAGVSQSPSNKVTEKGKDVELRCDPISGHTALYWYRQSLGQGLEFLIYFQGNSAPDKSGLPSDRFSAERTGGSVSTLTIQRTQQEDSAVYLCASIPLASGFTDTQYFGPGTRLTVL.

This clonotype was counted a few times. The chain combines TRBV7-9 with TRBJ1-2; the match to TRBD1 covers 7 bases. Germline V CDR1 and CDR2: SEHNR, FQNEAQ (reference sequence). The V gene end was trimmed by 7 bases and the J gene end by 0 bases; junction bases not matched to a gene: 8. This CDR3 spans 15 amino acids. This chain's CDR3 is CASTVNRGANYGYTF. CDR3 nucleotide sequence: TGTGCCAGCACCGTAAACAGGGGAGCTAACTATGGCTACACCTTC. The entire variable domain, with the rest obtained from reference TRBV7-9 and TRBJ1-2, is as follows: DTGVSQNPRHKITKRGQNVTFRCDPISEHNRLYWYRQTLGQGPEFLTYFQNEAQLEKSRLLSDRFSAERPKGSFSTLEIQRTEQGDSAMYLCASTVNRGANYGYTFGSGTRLTVV.

V usage is TRBV20-1 and J usage is TRBJ1-1; D call uncertain. CDR3 size: 11 residues. Germline CDR1 reads DFQATT; CDR2 reads SNEGSKA (reference sequence). The CDR3 sequence is CRLAIDTEAFF. The DNA of the CDR3 is TGCAGGTTGGCCATAGACACTGAAGCTTTCTTT.

The chain combines TRBV7-6 with TRBJ2-6, with a tentative D call TRBD1 (6 bases). The CDR3 extends over 16 amino acids. V was shortened by 4 bases and J by 3 bases, with 13 bases between the two germline ends. Germline V CDR1 and CDR2: SGHVS, FNYEAQ. The CDR3 is CASSYKGQDGANVLTF. The CDR3 DNA follows: TGTGCCAGCAGCTATAAGGGACAAGATGGGGCCAACGTCCTGACTTTC. Combining the CDR3 with reference TRBV7-6 and TRBJ2-6 gives the whole variable domain GAGVSQSPRYKVTKRGQDVALRCDPISGHVSLYWYRQALGQGPEFLTYFNYEAQQDKSGLPNDRFSAERPEGSISTLTIQRTEQRDSAMYRCASSYKGQDGANVLTFGAGSRLTVL.

The chain has TRBV5-1 and TRBJ1-6; D is uncertain. This CDR3 spans 14 amino acids. Germline CDR1 is SGHRS and CDR2 is YFSETQ. V was shortened by 4 bases and J by 8 bases, with 13 bases between the two germline ends. The CDR3 loop reads CASSDRDGHSPLHF. The CDR3 DNA reads as TGCGCCAGCAGCGACCGGGATGGACATTCACCCCTCCACTTT.

The chain uses TRBV5-6 and TRBJ2-5; 8 positions agree with TRBD2. The V gene end was trimmed by 3 bases and the J gene end by 2 bases; junction bases not matched to a gene: 6. CDR3 length: 15 amino acids. CDR1 is SGHDT, CDR2 YYEEEE, per germline. CDR3 in amino acids: CASSSLAGTQETQYF. CDR3 coding DNA: TGTGCCAGCAGCTCATTAGCGGGAACGCAAGAGACCCAGTACTTC.

This chain joins TRBV4-3 and TRBJ1-1, with 7 bases fitting TRBD1. CDR1 is LGHNA, CDR2 YSLEER, per germline. The CDR3 contains 15 residues. The ends lost 3 bases at V and 10 bases at J; junction bases unmatched: 14. The CDR3 DNA reads TGCGCCAGCAGCCATGAGACAGGGACCACATACAGAGCTTTCTTT. Protein sequence: CASSHETGTTYRAFF.

The chain is built from TRBV27 and TRBJ2-5; D may be TRBD1 (5 bases). Germline V lookup: CDR1 MNHEY, CDR2 SMNVEV (reference sequence). V was shortened by 6 bases and J by 9 bases, with 20 bases between the two germline ends. The CDR3 runs 14 residues. This chain's CDR3 is CASRLGPGKMAQYF. The CDR3 DNA follows: TGTGCCAGCAGGCTGGGGCCGGGTAAGATGGCCCAGTACTTC.

The rearrangement links TRBV7-9 to TRBJ2-7; D call uncertain. Germline loops: CDR1 SEHNR, CDR2 FQNEAQ (reference sequence). With 5 bases removed from V and 5 bases from J, the gap between germline ends came to 10 bases. The CDR3 spans 12 residues. In DNA, the CDR3 is TGTGCCAGCAGCATAGGGTCTAACGAGCAGTACTTC. Protein: CASSIGSNEQYF. The whole variable domain, filled in from reference TRBV7-9 and TRBJ2-7, reads DTGVSQNPRHKITKRGQNVTFRCDPISEHNRLYWYRQTLGQGPEFLTYFQNEAQLEKSRLLSDRFSAERPKGSFSTLEIQRTEQGDSAMYLCASSIGSNEQYFGPGTRLTVT.

This clonotype turned up a few times. V gene TRBV6-2 or TRBV6-3 combines with J gene TRBJ1-2; 8 bases line up with TRBD1. The germline CDR1 and CDR2 sequences are MNHEY and SVGEGT. The CDR3 loop spans 13 amino acids. V lost 8 bases and J lost 2; bases outside the gene matches: 4. DNA of the CDR3: TGTGCCAGCGGCCGGACAGGGAACTATGGCTACACCTTC. Amino acids: CASGRTGNYGYTF.

V and J are TRBV30 and TRBJ2-3; D is uncertain. Deletions cut 0 bases from V and 4 bases from J, with 8 bases between. The CDR3 sequence is 13 residues long. Germline values: CDR1 GTSNPN, CDR2 SVGIG (reference sequence). The CDR3 region has the DNA TGTGCCTGGAGTGTACTGGCCTCAGATACGCAGTATTTT. Its translation: CAWSVLASDTQYF.

This chain connects TRBV4-3 to TRBJ1-2, with TRBD1 matching 7 bases. Germline V gives CDR1 LGHNA, CDR2 YSLEER. V gave up 3 bases and J gave up 4 bases; unmatched junction bases: 2. CDR3 length equals 13 residues. This CDR3 reads CASSQTGFYGYTF. The CDR3 DNA follows: TGCGCCAGCAGCCAGACAGGGTTCTATGGCTACACCTTC.

The chain links TRBV6-6 to TRBJ2-2; 9 nucleotides line up with TRBD1. Germline V gene lookup returns CDR1 MNHNY and CDR2 SVGAGI (reference sequence). The CDR3 consists of 14 residues. Trimming at V came to 6 bases and at J to 5 bases, leaving 4 bases not matched to a gene. CDR3 nucleotides: TGTGCCAGCAGGGGGACAGGGCGGACCGGGGAGCTGTTTTTT. The encoded protein is CASRGTGRTGELFF.

This clonotype was found a few times. The rearrangement joins TRBV27 to TRBJ1-4, with TRBD1 as a possible D gene (5 bases). The CDR3 totals 14 residues. V was clipped by 3 bases and J by 7 bases, with 12 bases between them. The germline V gene encodes CDR1 MNHEY and CDR2 SMNVEV (reference sequence). CDR3 region: CASSLTANFEKLFF. CDR3 coding DNA: TGTGCCAGCAGTTTGACAGCAAATTTTGAAAAACTGTTTTTT.

This clonotype has more than one count but fewer than ten. The V gene is TRBV7-8, the J gene TRBJ2-1; D gene ambiguous. CDR1 is SGHVS and CDR2 is FQNEAQ in the germline V gene. V was trimmed by 1 base and J by 8 bases, leaving 12 bases between them. The CDR3 loop spans 14 amino acids. The CDR3 region has the DNA TGTGCCAGCAGCTTAGGTTTCCCATCCTATGAGCAGTTCTTC. Its translation: CASSLGFPSYEQFF.

J is TRBJ1-1 and V is TRBV12-3 or TRBV12-4; the D gene is possibly TRBD1 (6 bases). Trimming removed 1 base at V and 10 bases at J, with 16 bases between. This CDR3 is built from 14 residues. Here the CDR3 reads CASSLVQGGGGAFF. The CDR3 DNA follows: TGTGCCAGCAGTTTAGTACAGGGCGGCGGTGGAGCTTTCTTT.

This clonotype was counted only a few times. The rearrangement uses TRBV15 and TRBJ2-7; D gene unclear. The CDR3 runs to 14 residues. V lost 0 bases, J lost 2 bases, and 8 bases lay in between. Germline lookup yields CDR1 LNHNV and CDR2 YYDKDF (reference sequence). The CDR3, as DNA: TGTGCCACCAGCAGAGATTTGGGCCCCTACGAGCAGTACTTC. Amino acids: CATSRDLGPYEQYF. Variable domain in full (rest from reference TRBV15 and TRBJ2-7): DAMVIQNPRYQVTQFGKPVTLSCSQTLNHNVMYWYQQKSSQAPKLLFHYYDKDFNNEADTPDNFQSRRPNTSFCFLDIRSPGLGDTAMYLCATSRDLGPYEQYFGPGTRLTVT.

Concerning this clonotype itself: Being one base from a much bigger clone, this may be a read error. V gene TRBV6-5 combines with J gene TRBJ1-1; D uncertain. Per the germline V gene, CDR1 is MNHEY and CDR2 is SVGAGI. V was cut by 2 bases and J by 1 base, with 5 bases left in between. There are 13 residues in the CDR3. CDR3 bases: TGTGCCAGCAGTTACCAGCCGAACACTGAAGCTTTCTTT. It yields the protein CASSYQPNTEAFF.

In this sample, this clonotype turned up a few times. The J gene is TRBJ2-3, the V gene TRBV5-1; 8 nucleotides agree with TRBD1. Germline V gene sequence: CDR1 SGHRS, CDR2 YFSETQ. This CDR3 is built from 16 residues. Germline trimming cut 4 bases from V and 1 base from J; bases unmatched to any gene: 8. The DNA of the CDR3 is TGCGCCAGCAGCCTCGACAGGGGACCGGGCACAGATACGCAGTATTTT. It is translated as CASSLDRGPGTDTQYF.

This clonotype was observed a few times. The chain joins TRBV7-9 to TRBJ1-2; D is unclear. The germline V gene has CDR1 SEHNR and CDR2 FQNEAQ (reference sequence). V dropped 5 bases and J dropped 6 bases, with 13 bases sitting between them. The length of the CDR3 is 13 residues. Here the CDR3 DNA reads TGTGCCAGCAGCCCCCCCCAGGAGGATGGCTACACCTTC. As protein: CASSPPQEDGYTF.

This clonotype was seen only a few times. The gene calls are TRBV5-6 and TRBJ2-7, with D hard to call. Germline V lookup: CDR1 SGHDT, CDR2 YYEEEE. The CDR3 covers 12 residues. Trimming took off 1 base at V and 5 bases at J, with 7 bases between the two ends. CDR3 residues: CASSLNRHEQYF. The CDR3 DNA follows: TGTGCCAGCAGCTTGAACCGGCACGAGCAGTACTTC.

This clonotype has just a few counts. The rearrangement joins TRBV24-1 to TRBJ2-1; TRBD2 matches at 15 bases. Germline V gene data show CDR1 as KGHDR and CDR2 as SFDVKD. V gave up 5 bases and J gave up 6 bases; unmatched junction bases: 7. This CDR3 has 17 amino acids. In nucleotides, the CDR3 is TGTGCCACCAGTGTGGGGACTAGCGGGAGGTACGGCAATGAGCAGTTCTTC. Its translation is CATSVGTSGRYGNEQFF.

The CDR3: CASSSVSGGAVDTQYF. DNA of the CDR3: TGTGCCAGCAGCTCCGTTAGCGGGGGGGCCGTGGATACGCAGTATTTT. The chain couples TRBV7-2 to TRBJ2-3; 11 bases line up with TRBD2. V lost 4 bases and J lost 6; bases outside the gene matches: 9. The CDR3 runs to 16 residues. Germline lookup yields CDR1 SGHTA and CDR2 FQGNSA.

This clonotype was seen more than once but under ten times. This chain uses TRBV14 with TRBJ2-1; tentatively, D is TRBD2 (6 bases). Germline CDR1 and CDR2: SGHDN and FVKESK. This CDR3 region has 19 residues. Trimming removed 4 bases from V and 0 bases from J, with 22 bases in between. The CDR3 sequence: CASSPTDYSDLLSYNEQFF. The CDR3 nucleotides are TGTGCCAGCAGCCCGACGGACTATTCGGACTTGCTCTCCTACAATGAGCAGTTCTTC.

This sequence joins TRBV5-4 and TRBJ2-7, with D unclear. The V gene lost 1 base and the J gene lost 7 bases, with 15 bases spanning the gap. Per germline, CDR1 SGHNT and CDR2 YYREEE (reference sequence). The CDR3 length is 14 residues. DNA of the CDR3: TGTGCCAGCAGCTTGTCAGGTCCGAGTTTGGAGCAGTACTTC. Translated: CASSLSGPSLEQYF.

The chain employs TRBV15 and TRBJ2-5; 9 nucleotides match TRBD2. J gave up 5 bases and V 0 bases, and 7 bases lay outside the gene matches. From germline, CDR1 is LNHNV and CDR2 YYDKDF (reference sequence). The CDR3 sequence is 16 residues long. This CDR3 reads CATSRDPRGGTETQYF. The CDR3 DNA is TGTGCCACCAGCAGAGATCCGCGGGGGGGCACGGAGACCCAGTACTTC.

The chain has TRBV7-9 and TRBJ2-2, with D hard to call. Germline V lookup: CDR1 SEHNR, CDR2 FQNEAQ (reference sequence). The CDR3 contains 15 residues. Trimming removed 0 bases at V and 3 bases at J, with 8 bases between. For the CDR3, the DNA is TGTGCCAGCAGCTTAGCGCACAGCTACACCGGGGAGCTGTTTTTT. Protein sequence: CASSLAHSYTGELFF.

Only a few counts were recorded for this clonotype. This chain connects TRBV4-2 to TRBJ2-7, with 10 bases that match TRBD1. The CDR3 runs to 15 residues. CDR1 is LGHNA and CDR2 is YNFKEQ in the germline V gene. Trimming took 2 bases from V and 4 from J; bases not matched to a gene: 5. The CDR3 sequence: CASSQRDRGPYEQYF. DNA of the CDR3: TGTGCCAGCAGCCAAAGGGACAGGGGTCCGTACGAGCAGTACTTC.

This chain uses TRBV5-6 with TRBJ2-1; D remains ambiguous. CDR3 length equals 13 residues. V was pared by 0 bases and J by 9 bases, with 10 bases between. Per the germline V gene, CDR1 is SGHDT and CDR2 is YYEEEE. Here the CDR3 reads CASSLGGRIEQFF. In DNA form, the CDR3 reads TGTGCCAGCAGCTTGGGGGGTCGAATTGAGCAGTTCTTC.